The rows below give T cell receptor beta chains drawn from one sample of a study of graft-versus-host responses after intestinal transplantation. Their specific antigens are unknown. Repertoires were generated with immunoSEQ multiplex PCR, while TCRdb's copy carries only in-frame clones and drops some. The table lists approximately 97,000 clones, about nine tenths of them singletons. The source material was unstimulated CD4+ T cells sorted from spleen or lymph node cells, sampled before transplant. These receptors originate from a human donor who was the organ donor for an intestinal transplant. CDR3s include the opening cysteine and the closing phenylalanine or tryptophan. The D gene is left open where the match is weak. Rows give clone size only sometimes, using once, few, many, or a class for an expanded clone.

D	V	J	size	CDR3	DNA
TRBD2	TRBV5-3	TRBJ2-1	NA	CARSLWGGDNEQFF	TGTGCCAGAAGCTTGTGGGGGGGGGACAATGAGCAGTTCTTC
NA	TRBV5-4	TRBJ1-2	NA	CASRPDSRRDGYTF	TGTGCCAGCAGGCCAGACAGTCGAAGGGATGGCTACACCTTC
NA	TRBV18	TRBJ1-3	NA	CASSPLRSGSQDGNTIYF	TGTGCCAGCTCACCACTTCGGAGCGGGTCTCAGGATGGAAACACCATATATTTT
NA	TRBV19	TRBJ1-5	NA	CASAPDSYSNQPQHF	TGTGCCAGTGCACCGGACAGTTATAGCAATCAGCCCCAGCATTTT
TRBD2	TRBV4-1	TRBJ2-7	NA	CASSRLAGGSGEQYF	TGCGCCAGCAGCCGACTAGCGGGGGGTTCGGGCGAGCAGTACTTC
NA	TRBV4-3	TRBJ2-7	NA	CASSQLGGTHEQYF	TGCGCCAGCAGCCAACTTGGGGGGACTCACGAGCAGTACTTC
NA	TRBV7-9	TRBJ1-6	NA	CASSFGHVSGSGNSPLHF	TGTGCCAGCAGCTTTGGACATGTGTCCGGATCAGGGAATTCACCCCTCCACTTT
NA	TRBV11-2	TRBJ1-3	once	CASSHGNTIYF	TGTGCCAGCAGCCATGGAAACACCATATATTTT
NA	TRBV7-3	TRBJ1-1	NA	CASSSKGRNTEAFF	TGTGCCAGCAGCTCGAAGGGGCGGAACACTGAAGCTTTCTTT
NA	TRBV19	TRBJ1-1	NA	CASSSSIGGDAFF	TGTGCCAGTAGTTCCAGTATCGGGGGTGACGCTTTCTTT
TRBD2	TRBV7-2	TRBJ2-7	once	CASSLGAGYSYEQYF	TGTGCCAGCAGCTTAGGAGCGGGGTATTCCTACGAGCAGTACTTC
NA	TRBV5-4	TRBJ1-1	NA	CASSLFQGLNTEAFF	TGTGCCAGCAGCTTGTTTCAGGGGCTGAACACTGAAGCTTTCTTT
TRBD1	TRBV7-2	TRBJ1-1	NA	CASSGSTGVATEAFF	TGTGCCAGCAGTGGTTCGACAGGGGTGGCTACTGAAGCTTTCTTT
TRBD1	TRBV5-1	TRBJ1-2	NA	CASRDGQGVAVWGYTF	TGCGCCAGCAGGGACGGACAGGGAGTGGCTGTTTGGGGCTACACCTTC
TRBD2	TRBV4-2	TRBJ2-5	once	CASSQAAGGLLETQYF	TGTGCCAGCAGCCAAGCTGCGGGGGGGCTTTTAGAGACCCAGTACTTC
NA	TRBV5-1	TRBJ2-7	NA	CASSRTISYEQYF	TGCGCCAGCAGCCGGACTATCTCCTACGAGCAGTACTTC